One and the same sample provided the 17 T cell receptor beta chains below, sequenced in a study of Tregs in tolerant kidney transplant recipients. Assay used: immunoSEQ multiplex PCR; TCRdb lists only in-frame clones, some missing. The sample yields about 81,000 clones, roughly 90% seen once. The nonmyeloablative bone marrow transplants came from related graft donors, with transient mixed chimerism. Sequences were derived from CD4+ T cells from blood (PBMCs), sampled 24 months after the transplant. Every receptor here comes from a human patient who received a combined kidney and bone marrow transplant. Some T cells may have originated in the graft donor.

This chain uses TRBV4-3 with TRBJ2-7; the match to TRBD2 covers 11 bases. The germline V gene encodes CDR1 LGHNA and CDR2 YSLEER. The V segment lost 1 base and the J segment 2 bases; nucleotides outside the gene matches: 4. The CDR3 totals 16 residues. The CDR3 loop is CASSQATTSGTYEQYF. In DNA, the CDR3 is TGCGCCAGCAGCCAAGCTACGACTAGCGGGACCTACGAGCAGTACTTC.

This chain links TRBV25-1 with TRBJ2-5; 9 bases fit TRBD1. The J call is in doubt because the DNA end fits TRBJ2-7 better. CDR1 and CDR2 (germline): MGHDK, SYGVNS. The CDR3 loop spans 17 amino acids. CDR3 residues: CASRPSAGTGRTYEQYF. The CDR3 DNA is TGTGCCAGCAGGCCGTCAGCCGGGACAGGGAGGACCTACGAGCAGTACTTC.

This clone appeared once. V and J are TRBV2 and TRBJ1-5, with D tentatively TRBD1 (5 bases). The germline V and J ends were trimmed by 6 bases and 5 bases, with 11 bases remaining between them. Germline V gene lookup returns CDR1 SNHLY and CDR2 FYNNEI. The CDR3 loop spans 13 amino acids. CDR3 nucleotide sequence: TGTGCCAGCAGCTCGGGGGAAGATCAGCCCCAGCATTTT. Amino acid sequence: CASSSGEDQPQHF. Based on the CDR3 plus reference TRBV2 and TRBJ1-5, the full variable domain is EPEVTQTPSHQVTQMGQEVILRCVPISNHLYFYWYRQILGQKVEFLVSFYNNEISEKSEIFDDQFSVERPDGSNFTLKIRSTKLEDSAMYFCASSSGEDQPQHFGDGTRLSIL.

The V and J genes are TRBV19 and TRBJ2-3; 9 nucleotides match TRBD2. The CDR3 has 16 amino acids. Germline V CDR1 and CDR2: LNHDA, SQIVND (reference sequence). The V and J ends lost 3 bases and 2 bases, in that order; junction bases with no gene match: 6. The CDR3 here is CASSIWLAGFTDTQYF. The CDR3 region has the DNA TGTGCCAGTAGTATTTGGCTAGCGGGGTTCACAGATACGCAGTATTTT.

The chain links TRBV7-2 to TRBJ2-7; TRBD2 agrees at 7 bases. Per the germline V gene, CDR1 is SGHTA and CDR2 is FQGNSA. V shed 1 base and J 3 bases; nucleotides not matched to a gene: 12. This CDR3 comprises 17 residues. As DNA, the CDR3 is TGTGCCAGCAGCTTAGGCTTCCGAGGACTAGGTAGCTACGAGCAGTACTTC. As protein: CASSLGFRGLGSYEQYF.

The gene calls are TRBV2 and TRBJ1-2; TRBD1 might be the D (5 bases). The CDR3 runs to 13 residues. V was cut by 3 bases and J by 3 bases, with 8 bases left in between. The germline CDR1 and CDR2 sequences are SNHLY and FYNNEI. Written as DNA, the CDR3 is TGTGCCAGCAGTGACCCGGGGGACTATGGCTACACCTTC. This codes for CASSDPGDYGYTF.

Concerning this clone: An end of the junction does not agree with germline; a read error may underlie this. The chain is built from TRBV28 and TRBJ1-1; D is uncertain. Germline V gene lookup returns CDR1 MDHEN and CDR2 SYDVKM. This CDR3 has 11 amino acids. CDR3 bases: TGTGCCAGCCTTGAGAACGCTGAAGCTTTCTTT. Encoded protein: CASLENAEAFF.

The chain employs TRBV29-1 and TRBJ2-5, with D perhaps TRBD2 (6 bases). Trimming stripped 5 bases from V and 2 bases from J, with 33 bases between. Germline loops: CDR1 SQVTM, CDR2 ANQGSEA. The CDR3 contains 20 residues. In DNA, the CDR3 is TGCAGCGTTCTGAACTTCGGAGGAGGGCGCCCTCCCTGGTCACAAGAGACCCAGTACTTC. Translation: CSVLNFGGGRPPWSQETQYF.

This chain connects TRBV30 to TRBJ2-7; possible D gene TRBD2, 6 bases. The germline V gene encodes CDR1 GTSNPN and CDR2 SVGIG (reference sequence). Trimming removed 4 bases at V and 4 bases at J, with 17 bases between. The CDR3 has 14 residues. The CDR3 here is CAWTRREYRYEQYF. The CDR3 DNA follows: TGTGCCTGGACTCGGAGGGAGTATCGATACGAGCAGTACTTC.

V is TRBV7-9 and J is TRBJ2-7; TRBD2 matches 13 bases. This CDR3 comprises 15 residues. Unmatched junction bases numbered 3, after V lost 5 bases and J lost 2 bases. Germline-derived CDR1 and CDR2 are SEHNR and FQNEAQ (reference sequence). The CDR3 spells CASSPGTSGAYEQYF. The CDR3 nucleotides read TGTGCCAGCAGCCCCGGGACTAGCGGGGCCTACGAGCAGTACTTC.

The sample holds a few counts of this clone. This CDR3 reads CASSLGRTGDTDTQYF. CDR3 sequence (DNA): TGTGCCAGCAGCTTAGGTAGGACAGGGGACACAGATACGCAGTATTTT. The J gene is TRBJ2-3, the V gene TRBV7-9; 9 bases align to TRBD1. Germline loops: CDR1 SEHNR, CDR2 FQNEAQ (reference sequence). This CDR3 is built from 16 residues. After removal of 1 base from V and 2 bases from J, the junction contained 4 bases not matched to a gene.

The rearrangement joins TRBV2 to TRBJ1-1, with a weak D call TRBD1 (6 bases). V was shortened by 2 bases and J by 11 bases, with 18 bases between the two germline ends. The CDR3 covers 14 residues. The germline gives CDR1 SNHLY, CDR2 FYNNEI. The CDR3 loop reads CASSETGGPVGAFF. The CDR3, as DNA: TGTGCCAGCAGTGAAACCGGGGGGCCCGTAGGGGCTTTCTTT.

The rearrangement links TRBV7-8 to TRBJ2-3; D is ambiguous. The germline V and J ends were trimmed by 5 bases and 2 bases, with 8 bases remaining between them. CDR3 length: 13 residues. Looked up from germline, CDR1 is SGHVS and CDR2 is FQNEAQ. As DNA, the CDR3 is TGTGCCAGCAGCCCCGTGTTCACAGATACGCAGTATTTT. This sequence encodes CASSPVFTDTQYF.

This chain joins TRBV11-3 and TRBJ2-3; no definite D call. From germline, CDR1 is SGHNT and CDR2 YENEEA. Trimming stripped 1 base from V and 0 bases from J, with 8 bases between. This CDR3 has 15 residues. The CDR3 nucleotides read TGTGCCAGCAGCTTAGGGAGTTTGAGCACAGATACGCAGTATTTT. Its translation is CASSLGSLSTDTQYF.

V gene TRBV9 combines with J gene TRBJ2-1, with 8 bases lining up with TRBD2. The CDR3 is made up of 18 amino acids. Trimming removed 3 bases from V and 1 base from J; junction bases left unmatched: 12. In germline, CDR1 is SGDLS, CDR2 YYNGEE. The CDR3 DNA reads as TGTGCCAGCAGCGCAGACCGACTAGCGTCAGGATCCTACAATGAGCAGTTCTTC. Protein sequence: CASSADRLASGSYNEQFF.

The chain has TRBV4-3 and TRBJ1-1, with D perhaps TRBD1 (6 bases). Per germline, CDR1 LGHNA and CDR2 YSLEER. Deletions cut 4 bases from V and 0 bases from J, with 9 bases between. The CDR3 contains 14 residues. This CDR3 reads CASSRDNLNTEAFF. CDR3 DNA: TGCGCCAGCAGCCGGGACAACTTGAACACTGAAGCTTTCTTT.

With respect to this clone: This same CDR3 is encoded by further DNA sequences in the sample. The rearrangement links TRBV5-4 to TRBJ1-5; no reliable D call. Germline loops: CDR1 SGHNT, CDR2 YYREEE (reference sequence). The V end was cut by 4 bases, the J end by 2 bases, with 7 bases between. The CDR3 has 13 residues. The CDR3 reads CASSLAGNQPQHF. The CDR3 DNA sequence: TGTGCCAGCAGCCTGGCAGGCAATCAGCCCCAGCATTTT. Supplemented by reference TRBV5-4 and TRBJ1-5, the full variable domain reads ETGVTQSPTHLIKTRGQQVTLRCSSQSGHNTVSWYQQALGQGPQFIFQYYREEENGRGNFPPRFSGLQFPNYSSELNVNALELDDSALYLCASSLAGNQPQHFGDGTRLSIL.